This T cell receptor (beta chain) was sequenced for a study of pediatric ulcerative colitis. CDR3 length: 13 amino acids. V shed 4 bases and J 7 bases; nucleotides not matched to a gene: 3. In germline, CDR1 is SGHRS, CDR2 YFSETQ. Sequencing was performed with immunoSEQ multiplex PCR; in TCRdb, only in-frame clones are kept and a portion is missing. The data contain about 64,000 clones, roughly nine tenths of them singletons. At colonoscopy, a blood sample was also collected. The V and J genes are TRBV5-1 and TRBJ1-1, with 11 bases identical to TRBD1. What was sequenced was blood. The sequence was obtained from a boy aged 5 to 17 with severe ulcerative colitis. The CDR3 DNA reads as TGCGCCAGCAGCGTGGGACAGGGGGGTGAAGCTTTCTTT. As protein: CASSVGQGGEAFF.